These 12 T cell receptor beta chains share one sample of origin, sequenced in a study of shared clonotypes between healthy human individuals. Generated by immunoSEQ multiplex PCR, the TCRdb table keeps only in-frame clones and is missing some. Of some 2,000,000 clones in the sample, around 95% were seen once. The material sequenced was naive CD4+ T cells sorted from blood. Subset defined: CD45RA+ positively selected. The receptors here all came from a man aged 18 to 35 in good health.

The rearrangement links TRBV2 to TRBJ1-6; D is uncertain. CDR1 and CDR2 from the germline V gene are SNHLY and FYNNEI. The ends were cut back, 4 bases at V and 7 bases at J, with 8 bases in the middle. The CDR3 runs to 13 residues. CDR3 nucleotide sequence: TGTGCCAGCAGTGTGACGGGGAATTCACCCCTCCACTTT. Its translation: CASSVTGNSPLHF.

The rearrangement links TRBV5-1 to TRBJ1-1, with a possible D match to TRBD1 (5 bases). The CDR3 is made up of 15 amino acids. Trimming removed 3 bases from V and 1 base from J, with 13 bases in between. Germline CDR1 and CDR2: SGHRS and YFSETQ. The CDR3 region has the DNA TGCGCCAGCAGCTGGACGACAGATACGAACACTGAAGCTTTCTTT. This encodes CASSWTTDTNTEAFF.

V usage is TRBV7-8 and J usage is TRBJ1-6; D is possibly TRBD1 (5 bases). V gave up 3 bases and J gave up 7 bases, with 10 bases separating them. The CDR3 covers 14 residues. Germline V gene lookup returns CDR1 SGHVS and CDR2 FQNEAQ. CDR3 DNA sequence: TGTGCCAGCAGCTTGCGGGGGGGAAATTCACCCCTCCACTTT. As protein: CASSLRGGNSPLHF.

This clone has just one count. The DNA of the CDR3 is TGTGCCAGCAGCCACAGGGGGCCGGTAGAGACCCAGTACTTC. Its protein is CASSHRGPVETQYF. This chain links TRBV6-1 with TRBJ2-5; TRBD1 matches at 9 bases. Germline V gene sequence: CDR1 MNHNS, CDR2 SASEGT. The V gene end was trimmed by 6 bases and the J gene end by 4 bases; junction bases not matched to a gene: 6. The CDR3 is 14 residues long.

This rearrangement joins TRBV25-1 to TRBJ1-2, with D possibly matching TRBD1 (6 bases). This CDR3 has 17 amino acids. CDR1 MGHDK and CDR2 SYGVNS come from the germline V gene. V gave up 1 base and J gave up 0 bases, with 15 bases separating them. For the CDR3, the DNA is TGTGCCAGCAGTGAATCCGGACAGTCTGGAGCTAACTATGGCTACACCTTC. It encodes CASSESGQSGANYGYTF.

This chain connects TRBV9 to TRBJ2-5; 13 bases align to TRBD2. The CDR3 runs to 15 residues. The germline V gene encodes CDR1 SGDLS and CDR2 YYNGEE. The ends lost 4 bases at V and 4 bases at J; junction bases unmatched: 4. The CDR3 loop reads CASSLLAGGPETQYF. The CDR3 DNA sequence: TGTGCCAGCAGCCTACTAGCGGGGGGGCCAGAGACCCAGTACTTC.

The chain couples TRBV5-8 to TRBJ2-3; D gene unclear. Between the trimmed V and J ends, which lost 2 bases and 0 bases, there was a span of 4 bases. Germline assignment: CDR1 SGHTS and CDR2 YDEGEE. CDR3 length equals 13 residues. CDR3 loop: CASSFQSTDTQYF. For the CDR3, the DNA is TGTGCCAGCAGCTTCCAGAGCACAGATACGCAGTATTTT.

In regard to this clone: At one end the junction does not follow the germline gene, possibly because of a read error. The sample contains more than one DNA sequence encoding this CDR3. This sequence joins TRBV6-6 and TRBJ1-5; D is ambiguous. Germline lookup yields CDR1 MNHNY and CDR2 SVGAGI (reference sequence). The CDR3 is 12 residues long. The CDR3 protein is CASNDFYQPQHF. The CDR3 nucleotides are TGTGCCAGCAACGATTTTTATCAACCCCAGCATTTT.

With respect to this clone: Additional DNA sequences in this sample encode the identical CDR3. J is TRBJ1-5 and V is TRBV19, with a possible D match to TRBD1 (5 bases). Germline CDR1 is LNHDA and CDR2 is SQIVND (reference sequence). The CDR3 loop spans 14 amino acids. V was clipped by 3 bases and J by 2 bases, with 8 bases between them. CDR3 residues: CASSISGGNQPQHF. DNA of the CDR3: TGTGCCAGTAGTATCTCGGGGGGCAATCAGCCCCAGCATTTT.

J is TRBJ2-1 and V is TRBV19; 7 nucleotides match TRBD1. The germline V gene encodes CDR1 LNHDA and CDR2 SQIVND (reference sequence). V lost 1 base, J lost 7 bases, and 7 bases stayed unmatched. CDR3 length equals 15 residues. In DNA form, the CDR3 reads TGTGCCAGTAGTATAGTAGGCGGACAGGCGAATGAGCAGTTCTTC. It codes for CASSIVGGQANEQFF.

The chain couples TRBV6-5 to TRBJ2-4; the D gene is possibly TRBD1 (5 bases). The germline V gene encodes CDR1 MNHEY and CDR2 SVGAGI. The CDR3 is 12 residues long. Trimming cost V 5 bases and J 7 bases, with 9 bases left between them. CDR3 region: CASSQDTNIQYF. The CDR3 region has the DNA TGTGCCAGCAGTCAGGACACCAACATTCAGTACTTC.

V is TRBV9 and J is TRBJ2-3; 13 bases align to TRBD2. Per germline, CDR1 SGDLS and CDR2 YYNGEE. CDR3 length: 19 amino acids. The V segment lost 5 bases and the J segment 0 bases; nucleotides outside the gene matches: 12. As DNA, the CDR3 is TGTGCCAGCAGTGTAACTAGCGGGAGGGCCCAGGTGAGCACAGATACGCAGTATTTT. It codes for CASSVTSGRAQVSTDTQYF.